The 28 T cell receptor beta chains in this list originate from one sample, sequenced in a study of brain T cells in children with intractable seizures. The protocol was immunoSEQ multiplex PCR, while the TCRdb copy is restricted to in-frame clones and leaves out a portion. This sample carries tens of thousands of clones, about 92% of them seen once, and the ten largest clones take approximately 1.4%. Sample: peripheral blood, taken at surgery. The receptors stem from a boy in the first two years of life with tuberous sclerosis and intractable seizures.

The chain recombines TRBV10-3 with TRBJ2-3; 8 bases are shared with TRBD2. Germline V gene sequence: CDR1 ENHRY, CDR2 SYGVKD. The CDR3 length is 15 residues. With V trimmed by 5 bases and J by 0 bases, 4 bases remained unmatched. The CDR3, as DNA: TGTGCCATCAGTACCGAGCGGGGGAGCACAGATACGCAGTATTTT. The encoded protein is CAISTERGSTDTQYF.

The CDR3 DNA reads as TGTGCCAGTAGTATAGGAGGGAATGAGCAGTTCTTC. Translating it yields CASSIGGNEQFF. The V and J genes are TRBV19 and TRBJ2-1, with D perhaps matching TRBD2 (5 bases). The CDR3 is made up of 12 amino acids. Germline CDR1 and CDR2: LNHDA and SQIVND (reference sequence). The germline V and J ends were trimmed by 1 base and 7 bases, with 5 bases remaining between them.

The chain is built from TRBV5-1 and TRBJ2-3; D is unclear. The CDR3 is 15 residues long. With 4 bases removed from V and 1 base from J, the gap between germline ends came to 13 bases. The V gene's germline CDR1 is SGHRS and CDR2 YFSETQ. CDR3 amino acids: CASSLEFPRTDTQYF. CDR3 nucleotides: TGCGCCAGCAGCCTGGAATTCCCTCGCACAGATACGCAGTATTTT.

The chain employs TRBV24-1 and TRBJ2-6, with TRBD1 as a possible D gene (5 bases). Looked up from germline, CDR1 is KGHDR and CDR2 is SFDVKD. The V gene lost 3 bases and the J gene lost 0 bases, with 5 bases spanning the gap. The CDR3 runs 15 residues. CDR3 coding DNA: TGTGCCACCAGTGATGACAGCTCTGGGGCCAACGTCCTGACTTTC. Protein sequence: CATSDDSSGANVLTF.

This chain links TRBV18 with TRBJ1-1, with a weak D call TRBD1 (5 bases). Trimming left V 5 bases short and J 1 base short, with 8 bases between. Germline V CDR1 and CDR2: KGHSH, LQKENI. This CDR3 is built from 13 residues. The CDR3 region has the DNA TGTGCCAGCTCAGGGACCCAGAACACTGAAGCTTTCTTT. Its translation: CASSGTQNTEAFF.

The V gene is TRBV11-3, the J gene TRBJ2-6; no clear D gene. The germline V and J ends were trimmed by 3 bases and 0 bases, with 18 bases remaining between them. Germline assignment: CDR1 SGHNT and CDR2 YENEEA. The CDR3 totals 19 residues. The CDR3: CASSFPWAGESSGANVLTF. In DNA form, the CDR3 reads TGTGCCAGCAGCTTCCCCTGGGCAGGAGAGAGCTCTGGGGCCAACGTCCTGACTTTC.

The sample holds one count of this clone. The chain combines TRBV11-2 with TRBJ2-7; D call uncertain. The CDR3 has 13 residues. Trimming cost V 0 bases and J 1 base, with 4 bases left between them. Germline V CDR1 and CDR2: SGHAT, FQNNGV. The DNA for the CDR3 is TGTGCCAGCAGCTTAGAAGTATCCTACGAGCAGTACTTC. Amino acids: CASSLEVSYEQYF.

The table lists this clone with a few counts. Other DNA sequences of this sample code for an identical CDR3. J is TRBJ1-6 and V is TRBV5-1; no reliable D call. The CDR3 loop spans 17 amino acids. V lost 4 bases to trimming and J lost 0 bases, with 14 bases between them. Germline V CDR1 and CDR2: SGHRS, YFSETQ. The CDR3 protein is CASSLAGLSSYNSPLHF. CDR3 DNA sequence: TGCGCCAGCAGCCTGGCCGGACTGAGCTCCTATAATTCACCCCTCCACTTT.

The chain links TRBV19 to TRBJ2-7; the match to TRBD2 covers 10 bases. CDR1 and CDR2 (germline): LNHDA, SQIVND (reference sequence). The CDR3 totals 12 residues. The ends lost 5 bases at V and 10 bases at J; junction bases unmatched: 5. The CDR3 DNA is TGTGCCAGTAGTCTGGGGACTAGCGAACAGTACTTC. Translated: CASSLGTSEQYF.

V gene TRBV5-1 combines with J gene TRBJ1-6; a possible D gene is TRBD1 (6 bases). Trimming took off 2 bases at V and 9 bases at J, with 15 bases between the two ends. Per germline, CDR1 SGHRS and CDR2 YFSETQ. The CDR3 consists of 15 residues. CDR3 residues: CASSFQDSVVSPLHF. DNA for the CDR3: TGCGCCAGCAGCTTCCAGGACAGCGTGGTTTCACCCCTCCACTTT. The full variable domain, rest sourced from reference TRBV5-1 and TRBJ1-6, is KAGVTQTPRYLIKTRGQQVTLSCSPISGHRSVSWYQQTPGQGLQFLFEYFSETQRNKGNFPGRFSGRQFSNSRSEMNVSTLELGDSALYLCASSFQDSVVSPLHFGNGTRLTVT.

The rearrangement links TRBV11-2 to TRBJ2-7, with TRBD2 matching 10 bases. The ends lost 6 bases at V and 2 bases at J; junction bases unmatched: 10. This CDR3 comprises 16 residues. Germline CDR1 reads SGHAT; CDR2 reads FQNNGV. CDR3 in amino acids: CASSKAGTSAAYEQYF. CDR3 DNA sequence: TGTGCCAGCAGTAAGGCCGGGACTAGCGCTGCCTACGAGCAGTACTTC.

The J gene is TRBJ2-3, the V gene TRBV25-1; D is uncertain. V lost 3 bases to trimming and J lost 1 base, with 8 bases between them. Germline assignment: CDR1 MGHDK and CDR2 SYGVNS. The CDR3 loop spans 14 amino acids. This chain's CDR3 is CASSDPDGTDTQYF. The CDR3 DNA follows: TGTGCCAGCAGTGACCCCGACGGCACAGATACGCAGTATTTT.

The J gene is TRBJ1-3, the V gene TRBV20-1; D might be TRBD1 (5 bases). Germline V gives CDR1 DFQATT, CDR2 SNEGSKA (reference sequence). The V end was cut by 3 bases, the J end by 0 bases, with 12 bases between. The length of the CDR3 is 15 residues. The CDR3 DNA sequence: TGCAGTGCTAGTGCGGGACGAAGCTCTGGAAACACCATATATTTT. This codes for CSASAGRSSGNTIYF.

CDR3 in amino acids: CAWSPVRGASYNEQFF. CDR3 nucleotide sequence: TGTGCCTGGAGCCCGGTCCGGGGGGCTTCCTACAATGAGCAGTTCTTC. The chain carries TRBV30 and TRBJ2-1; D possibly corresponds to TRBD2 (7 bases). V lost 3 bases and J 1 base, leaving 16 bases between the germline ends. Germline lookup yields CDR1 GTSNPN and CDR2 SVGIG (reference sequence). The CDR3 consists of 16 residues.

The CDR3 loop reads CASSSRDRVSEAFF. In DNA form, the CDR3 reads TGTGCCAGCAGTTCACGGGACAGGGTATCTGAAGCTTTCTTT. The V gene is TRBV27, the J gene TRBJ1-1, with TRBD1 matching 9 bases. This CDR3 has 14 residues. Germline lookup yields CDR1 MNHEY and CDR2 SMNVEV (reference sequence). V lost 4 bases, J lost 6 bases, and 6 bases stayed unmatched.

The chain employs TRBV4-1 and TRBJ2-4, with 9 positions matching TRBD2. The CDR3 consists of 15 residues. Germline assignment: CDR1 MGHRA and CDR2 YSYEKL. Losses at the gene ends were 1 base for V and 5 bases for J; bases not matched to a gene: 3. The CDR3 loop reads CASSQGRGGENIQYF. The CDR3 bases are TGCGCCAGCAGCCAAGGGCGGGGGGGGGAAAACATTCAGTACTTC.

The V gene is TRBV6-6, the J gene TRBJ1-2, with 8 bases lining up with TRBD1. CDR1 is MNHNY and CDR2 is SVGAGI in the germline V gene (reference sequence). V lost 5 bases, J lost 3 bases, and 5 bases stayed unmatched. CDR3 length: 14 residues. CDR3 in DNA: TGTGCCAGCAGTAGGACACAGGGGGACTATGGCTACACCTTC. It encodes CASSRTQGDYGYTF.

Here the CDR3 DNA reads TGTGCCAGCAGAAGGGGACAGGTGAACACCGGGGAGCTGTTTTTT. Translated, it gives CASRRGQVNTGELFF. The rearrangement uses TRBV6-5 and TRBJ2-2, with 8 bases that match TRBD1. Trimming at V came to 6 bases and at J to 1 base, leaving 4 bases not matched to a gene. This CDR3 comprises 15 residues. Germline CDR1 and CDR2: MNHEY and SVGAGI.

The rearrangement links TRBV2 to TRBJ1-5, with D unclear. Trimming stripped 2 bases from V and 4 bases from J, with 3 bases between. This CDR3 has 12 amino acids. CDR1 and CDR2 from the germline V gene are SNHLY and FYNNEI. CDR3 sequence: CASSERNQPQHF. The CDR3 DNA reads TGTGCCAGCAGTGAACGGAATCAGCCCCAGCATTTT.

V and J are TRBV24-1 and TRBJ2-7, with a weak D call TRBD2 (5 bases). The CDR3 is 18 amino acids. In germline, CDR1 is KGHDR, CDR2 SFDVKD. The V and J ends lost 5 bases and 1 base respectively, with 23 bases between them. CDR3 in amino acids: CATSVFGDGGPPSYEQYF. The CDR3 coding sequence is TGTGCCACCAGTGTGTTCGGGGATGGTGGGCCACCTTCCTACGAGCAGTACTTC.

The chain uses TRBV5-1 and TRBJ1-1; possibly TRBD1 for D (6 bases). V was clipped by 0 bases and J by 7 bases, with 28 bases between them. Germline V gives CDR1 SGHRS, CDR2 YFSETQ. The CDR3 contains 19 residues. CDR3 nucleotides: TGCGCCAGCAGCTTGGTACAGGGTCTACTCGTTAGCGACCAGGGTGAAGCTTTCTTT. This translates into CASSLVQGLLVSDQGEAFF.

This clone appeared once. This chain connects TRBV24-1 to TRBJ2-1; 8 nucleotides match TRBD1. The CDR3 is made up of 16 amino acids. J lost 3 bases, V lost 4 bases, and 7 bases had no gene match. Germline V gene lookup returns CDR1 KGHDR and CDR2 SFDVKD. CDR3 protein: CATSEYDRGYYNEQFF. CDR3 DNA: TGTGCCACCAGTGAGTACGACAGGGGATACTACAATGAGCAGTTCTTC.

The V gene is TRBV7-9, the J gene TRBJ2-5; TRBD1 aligns across 8 bases. V shed 2 bases and J 4 bases; nucleotides not matched to a gene: 0. Germline V gene lookup returns CDR1 SEHNR and CDR2 FQNEAQ (reference sequence). The CDR3 length is 13 residues. The CDR3 sequence is CASSLQGAETQYF. As DNA, the CDR3 is TGTGCCAGCAGCTTACAGGGGGCAGAGACCCAGTACTTC.

This chain connects TRBV5-4 to TRBJ2-2; D unresolved. Per the germline V gene, CDR1 is SGHNT and CDR2 is YYREEE (reference sequence). The CDR3 extends over 18 amino acids. V was shortened by 0 bases and J by 6 bases, with 21 bases between the two germline ends. The CDR3 region has the DNA TGTGCCAGCAGCTTGGAAGCATTTAGTCGGTTTGGGGCCGGGGAGCTGTTTTTT. The encoded protein is CASSLEAFSRFGAGELFF.

CDR3 coding DNA: TGTGCCAGCAGTTACGACAGCTCCTACGAGCAGTACTTC. Translation: CASSYDSSYEQYF. J is TRBJ2-7 and V is TRBV6-6; the D gene is possibly TRBD1 (5 bases). The CDR3 spans 13 residues. Trimming stripped 2 bases from V and 0 bases from J, with 5 bases between. Germline V lookup: CDR1 MNHNY, CDR2 SVGAGI (reference sequence).

This clone was found once. The chain combines TRBV18 with TRBJ1-3; 7 bases match TRBD1. From germline, CDR1 is KGHSH and CDR2 LQKENI. The CDR3 spans 16 residues. Germline trimming cut 4 bases from V and 0 bases from J; bases unmatched to any gene: 6. The CDR3 nucleotides read TGTGCCAGCTCACACGGGACAGCAGACTCTGGAAACACCATATATTTT. It specifies CASSHGTADSGNTIYF.

As to this clone: The junction and the germline gene differ at one end; a read error may be behind it. The chain carries TRBV27 and TRBJ1-5, with D unclear. The CDR3 is made up of 14 amino acids. Germline lookup yields CDR1 MNHEY and CDR2 SMNVEV (reference sequence). The CDR3: CGSRGFGLGQPQHF. In nucleotides, the CDR3 is TGCGGCAGCAGAGGTTTCGGACTCGGTCAGCCCCAGCATTTT.

The chain is built from TRBV7-9 and TRBJ2-3; no firm D call. Looked up from germline, CDR1 is SEHNR and CDR2 is FQNEAQ (reference sequence). V was clipped by 5 bases and J by 0 bases, with 9 bases between them. The CDR3 spans 14 residues. Here the CDR3 DNA reads TGTGCCAGCAGCCCATTTGACAGCACAGATACGCAGTATTTT. Translated, it gives CASSPFDSTDTQYF.